One and the same sample provided the 27 T cell receptor beta chains below, sequenced in a study of cytomegalovirus exposure and HLA in healthy donors. The PCR was carried out with 60 Vbeta primers and 13 Jbeta primers. Some clones are missing from TCRdb's copy, which holds only in-frame ones; the method was immunoSEQ multiplex PCR. This repertoire includes approximately 110,000 clones. The sequencing input was PBMCs. The origin of the receptors is a young man in good health and CMV-seronegative.

CDR3 sequence reads: CASSQEEGYGYTF. Written as DNA, the CDR3 is TGCGCCAGCAGCCAGGAGGAGGGGTATGGCTACACCTTC. V and J are TRBV5-1 and TRBJ1-2; D might be TRBD1 (5 bases). The CDR3 has 13 residues. Germline CDR1 and CDR2: SGHRS and YFSETQ. V lost 4 bases to trimming and J lost 5 bases, with 12 bases between them.

The chain combines TRBV4-1 with TRBJ1-1; D perhaps matches TRBD1 (5 bases). This CDR3 region has 17 residues. The germline V gene has CDR1 MGHRA and CDR2 YSYEKL. V shed 4 bases and J shed 1 base, with 19 bases lying between them. The CDR3 region is CASSLHPAGDRNTEAFF. The CDR3 nucleotides are TGCGCCAGCAGCCTTCACCCAGCAGGCGACAGGAACACTGAAGCTTTCTTT.

This chain connects TRBV29-1 to TRBJ1-1; TRBD1 might be the D (6 bases). The CDR3 sequence is 16 residues long. Per the germline V gene, CDR1 is SQVTM and CDR2 is ANQGSEA. Trimming took off 4 bases at V and 7 bases at J, with 25 bases between the two ends. CDR3 sequence reads: CSVVPSGAGVLSEAFF. The CDR3 nucleotides are TGCAGCGTTGTCCCCTCAGGGGCAGGGGTGTTGAGTGAAGCTTTCTTT.

The V gene is TRBV19, the J gene TRBJ2-7; 7 bases are shared with TRBD1. The CDR3 covers 16 residues. Unmatched junction bases numbered 10, after V lost 1 base and J lost 4 bases. The germline V gene has CDR1 LNHDA and CDR2 SQIVND (reference sequence). This CDR3 is CASSIVSLDRAYEQYF. The CDR3 DNA is TGTGCCAGTAGTATAGTTTCTCTTGACAGGGCTTACGAGCAGTACTTC.

The J gene is TRBJ1-4, the V gene TRBV6-1; D is uncertain. The V end was cut by 5 bases, the J end by 4 bases, with 8 bases between. The CDR3 loop spans 13 amino acids. CDR1 is MNHNS, CDR2 SASEGT, per germline. The chain's CDR3 is CASSSRGNEKLFF. CDR3 DNA sequence: TGTGCCAGCAGTTCCAGAGGTAATGAAAAACTGTTTTTT.

The CDR3 nucleotides read TGTGCCAGCAGCTTAGACGGGGACAGGGGACACCGAAACTATGGCTACACCTTC. Its translation is CASSLDGDRGHRNYGYTF. This chain uses TRBV11-2 with TRBJ1-2; 10 bases align to TRBD1. The junction had 9 bases not matched to a gene; V was cut back by 0 bases and J by 2 bases. The CDR3 has 18 residues. The V gene's germline CDR1 is SGHAT and CDR2 FQNNGV.

V usage is TRBV19 and J usage is TRBJ1-2; D uncertain. This CDR3 is 14 amino acids long. V shed 3 bases and J shed 6 bases, with 14 bases lying between them. The germline gives CDR1 LNHDA, CDR2 SQIVND (reference sequence). The CDR3 spells CASSISGPSDGYTF. In nucleotides, the CDR3 is TGTGCCAGTAGTATCTCCGGCCCGAGCGATGGCTACACCTTC. Looking up the rest from reference TRBV19 and TRBJ1-2 gives the full variable domain: DGGITQSPKYLFRKEGQNVTLSCEQNLNHDAMYWYRQDPGQGLRLIYYSQIVNDFQKGDIAEGYSVSREKKESFPLTVTSAQKNPTAFYLCASSISGPSDGYTFGSGTRLTVV.

The V and J genes are TRBV29-1 and TRBJ2-3, with D maybe TRBD2 (5 bases). V gave up 5 bases and J gave up 5 bases, with 17 bases separating them. Germline-derived CDR1 and CDR2 are SQVTM and ANQGSEA. The CDR3 totals 14 residues. CDR3 DNA: TGCAGCGTTTCGCCGTGGGAGTCAAAAGATACGCAGTATTTT. Its protein product is CSVSPWESKDTQYF.

This sequence joins TRBV4-1 and TRBJ2-7; possibly TRBD2 for D (6 bases). V gave up 4 bases and J gave up 0 bases, with 16 bases separating them. Germline V lookup: CDR1 MGHRA, CDR2 YSYEKL. The CDR3 is made up of 16 amino acids. In nucleotides, the CDR3 is TGCGCCAGCAGCCTAGCGGCCGGGCCCCTCTCCTACGAGCAGTACTTC. Translating it yields CASSLAAGPLSYEQYF.

The V gene is TRBV29-1, the J gene TRBJ1-2, with D unclear. CDR1 and CDR2 (germline): SQVTM, ANQGSEA. The ends were cut back, 5 bases at V and 8 bases at J, with 9 bases in the middle. The CDR3 covers 10 residues. The CDR3 DNA reads as TGCAGCGTTCGACTGGAGGGCTACACCTTC. Translating gives CSVRLEGYTF.

The chain couples TRBV5-1 to TRBJ2-6; 7 positions agree with TRBD1. The V segment lost 0 bases and the J segment 0 bases; nucleotides outside the gene matches: 6. Per the germline V gene, CDR1 is SGHRS and CDR2 is YFSETQ. The CDR3 length is 18 residues. CDR3 sequence (DNA): TGCGCCAGCAGCTTGGAGGTCACAGGGGCCTCTGGGGCCAACGTCCTGACTTTC. Translating it yields CASSLEVTGASGANVLTF.

V gene TRBV18 combines with J gene TRBJ1-2, with D possibly being TRBD1 (5 bases). V dropped 4 bases and J dropped 2 bases, with 11 bases sitting between them. The CDR3 runs 14 residues. Germline CDR1 reads KGHSH; CDR2 reads LQKENI. The DNA for the CDR3 is TGTGCCAGCTCACATGACAGATTAAACTATGGCTACACCTTC. Protein: CASSHDRLNYGYTF. The entire variable domain, with the rest obtained from reference TRBV18 and TRBJ1-2, is as follows: NAGVMQNPRHLVRRRGQEARLRCSPMKGHSHVYWYRQLPEEGLKFMVYLQKENIIDESGMPKERFSAEFPKEGPSILRIQQVVRGDSAAYFCASSHDRLNYGYTFGSGTRLTVV.

For the CDR3, the DNA is TGTGCCAGCAGCTATACAGAAAGAAAATTTAATCAGCCCCAGCATTTT. Translation gives CASSYTERKFNQPQHF. The chain employs TRBV7-2 and TRBJ1-5; D unresolved. The CDR3 extends over 16 amino acids. V lost 4 bases, J lost 4 bases, and 17 bases lay in between. Germline CDR1 and CDR2: SGHTA and FQGNSA.

This CDR3 reads CASSLVGGDYGYTF. The DNA for the CDR3 is TGTGCCAGCAGTTTAGTAGGGGGCGACTATGGCTACACCTTC. The V and J genes are TRBV27 and TRBJ1-2, with 7 bases fitting TRBD1. The CDR3 spans 14 residues. The V gene's germline CDR1 is MNHEY and CDR2 SMNVEV (reference sequence). Trimming took 2 bases from V and 3 from J; bases not matched to a gene: 3.

V and J are TRBV30 and TRBJ1-5; 10 bases are a match to TRBD1. Germline V gene lookup returns CDR1 GTSNPN and CDR2 SVGIG (reference sequence). The CDR3 spans 18 residues. V lost 4 bases, J lost 2 bases, and 14 bases stayed unmatched. As DNA, the CDR3 is TGTGCCTGGACGCTTCGGGACAGGGGCCACCCGGGCAATCAGCCCCAGCATTTT. Translated: CAWTLRDRGHPGNQPQHF.

The CDR3 spells CASSLVARGRGNEKLFF. The CDR3 region has the DNA TGTGCCAGCAGCCTAGTGGCCAGGGGACGGGGTAATGAAAAACTGTTTTTT. The genes are TRBV11-2 and TRBJ1-4, with D perhaps TRBD1 (6 bases). V gave up 5 bases and J gave up 4 bases, with 20 bases separating them. The V gene's germline CDR1 is SGHAT and CDR2 FQNNGV. The CDR3 extends over 17 amino acids.

DNA of the CDR3: TGTGCCAGCAGCTTAAATCCCGGGACAGCCTCCTACAATGAGCAGTTCTTC. It specifies CASSLNPGTASYNEQFF. V gene TRBV11-2 combines with J gene TRBJ2-1; 7 bases are shared with TRBD1. This CDR3 comprises 17 residues. CDR1 is SGHAT, CDR2 FQNNGV, per germline. Trimming took 2 bases from V and 0 from J; bases not matched to a gene: 7.

The V call is TRBV29-1, the J call TRBJ2-7; the match to TRBD1 covers 9 bases. CDR1 and CDR2 from the germline V gene are SQVTM and ANQGSEA. This CDR3 is built from 13 residues. Trimming at V came to 5 bases and at J to 0 bases, leaving 2 bases not matched to a gene. This chain's CDR3 is CSVTGGYSYEQYF. CDR3 DNA: TGCAGCGTTACAGGGGGCTACTCCTACGAGCAGTACTTC.

The rearrangement uses TRBV11-3 and TRBJ2-1; D is possibly TRBD2 (5 bases). There are 15 residues in the CDR3. Germline V lookup: CDR1 SGHNT, CDR2 YENEEA. Trimming stripped 1 base from V and 3 bases from J, with 10 bases between. The CDR3 loop reads CASSLGGSGYNEQFF. The CDR3 DNA is TGTGCCAGCAGCTTAGGAGGGTCTGGCTACAATGAGCAGTTCTTC.

The chain uses TRBV18 and TRBJ2-7; D gene unclear. The CDR3 consists of 12 residues. V was shortened by 2 bases and J by 6 bases, with 8 bases between the two germline ends. Per the germline V gene, CDR1 is KGHSH and CDR2 is LQKENI. This CDR3 is CASSPIESEQYF. CDR3 nucleotide sequence: TGTGCCAGCTCACCAATTGAGAGCGAGCAGTACTTC.

V and J are TRBV7-3 and TRBJ2-2; 10 bases fit TRBD2. J lost 6 bases, V lost 1 base, and 5 bases had no gene match. CDR3 length equals 16 residues. Germline CDR1 and CDR2: SGHTA and FQGTGA. CDR3 in amino acids: CASSLMSGGASGELFF. In nucleotides, the CDR3 is TGTGCCAGCAGCTTAATGAGCGGGGGGGCATCCGGGGAGCTGTTTTTT.

The chain employs TRBV6-4 and TRBJ1-5; D gene ambiguous. The CDR3 runs 15 residues. Per the germline V gene, CDR1 is MRHNA and CDR2 is SNTAGT. The V end lost 4 bases, the J end lost 0 bases, and 10 bases lay between the germline ends. For the CDR3, the DNA is TGTGCCAGCAGTGTTATGGCAGATAGCAATCAGCCCCAGCATTTT. Its translation is CASSVMADSNQPQHF.

This rearrangement joins TRBV13 to TRBJ1-2; 11 nucleotides agree with TRBD1. The CDR3 spans 17 residues. Germline assignment: CDR1 PRHDT and CDR2 FYEKMQ (reference sequence). Trimming cost V 4 bases and J 3 bases; bases outside gene matches: 10. The CDR3 here is CASSSRRDRGADYGYTF. DNA of the CDR3: TGTGCCAGCAGCTCTCGTCGGGACAGGGGGGCCGACTATGGCTACACCTTC.

The rearrangement joins TRBV6-1 to TRBJ2-5, with D possibly being TRBD2 (6 bases). CDR1 MNHNS and CDR2 SASEGT come from the germline V gene. The CDR3 sequence is 14 residues long. V lost 11 bases and J lost 1, with 17 bases in between. The CDR3 region is CAGATGGPQETQYF. The CDR3 DNA reads TGTGCCGGCGCCACAGGAGGGCCCCAAGAGACCCAGTACTTC.

This chain links TRBV29-1 with TRBJ1-1, with D hard to call. Germline V gene sequence: CDR1 SQVTM, CDR2 ANQGSEA. CDR3 length equals 13 residues. Deletions cut 4 bases from V and 4 bases from J, with 13 bases between. The CDR3 sequence is CSVGLGLFTEAFF. Here the CDR3 DNA reads TGCAGCGTTGGTCTGGGCCTCTTCACTGAAGCTTTCTTT.

The chain couples TRBV29-1 to TRBJ1-1; 9 bases are a match to TRBD1. Trimming cost V 5 bases and J 4 bases; bases outside gene matches: 8. This CDR3 spans 14 amino acids. The V gene's germline CDR1 is SQVTM and CDR2 ANQGSEA. CDR3 sequence (DNA): TGCAGCGTTTCCCTCGGACAGGGGAGCACTGAAGCTTTCTTT. This sequence encodes CSVSLGQGSTEAFF.

The V gene is TRBV6-5, the J gene TRBJ2-7; 8 positions agree with TRBD2. The V gene end was trimmed by 8 bases and the J gene end by 2 bases; junction bases not matched to a gene: 11. Germline CDR1 MNHEY, CDR2 SVGAGI. The CDR3 has 15 residues. CDR3 sequence: CASGSSGLGTYEQYF. CDR3 nucleotides: TGTGCCAGCGGTTCCTCGGGACTAGGCACCTACGAGCAGTACTTC.